This TCR beta chain was identified during a study of T-cell memory formation after mild COVID-19. Study findings and constraints: Clones shrinking between day 15 and 85 showed a balanced CD4/CD8 split, and those that grew later tilted toward CD4+. The main location of contracting CD4+ clones was CM and EM, and that of contracting CD8+ clones was EMRA.

This clonotype was seen a handful of times. Its specificity is not known. Researchers used 5'RACE with constant-segment primers to make TCR alpha and TCR beta cDNA libraries that carry sample barcodes and UMIs. TCRdb recomputed calls from the 5' RACE reads with MiXCR, one row per CDR3 protein. Of tens of thousands of distinct CDR3 sequences detected, 6% to 9.5% appear once; the ten largest clones hold 1.4% to 1.5%. Sequencing was carried out using PBMCs or a T cell subset sorted from them (not recorded which). This receptor was identified in a man between 18 and 35 years old who had mild COVID-19 (a few samples of this study predate the infection). Cell type and time point are not known.

CDR3 nucleotides: TGCGCCAGCAGCTCCCAGGCAGGGATCGAGAATGAGCAGTTCTTC. Its translation: CASSSQAGIENEQFF. This chain uses TRBV5-1 with TRBJ2-1; D is possibly TRBD1 (5 bases). The CDR3 covers 15 residues. Trimming cost V 3 bases and J 7 bases, with 17 bases left between them. The germline V gene has CDR1 SGHRS and CDR2 YFSETQ.